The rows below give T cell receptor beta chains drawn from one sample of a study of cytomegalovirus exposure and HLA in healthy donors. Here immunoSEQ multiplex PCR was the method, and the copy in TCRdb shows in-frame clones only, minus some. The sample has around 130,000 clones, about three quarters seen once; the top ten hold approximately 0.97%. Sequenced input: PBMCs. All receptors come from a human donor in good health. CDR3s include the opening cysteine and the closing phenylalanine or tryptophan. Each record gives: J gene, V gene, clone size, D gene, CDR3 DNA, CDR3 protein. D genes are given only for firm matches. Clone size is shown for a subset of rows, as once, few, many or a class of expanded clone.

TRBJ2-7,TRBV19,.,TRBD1,TGTGCCAGTAGTATTAAACAGGGGGTCAACTACGAGCAGTACTTC,CASSIKQGVNYEQYF
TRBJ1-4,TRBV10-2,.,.,TGCGCCAGCAAGAGCGGCGCTACAAACGAAAAACTGTTTTTT,CASKSGATNEKLFF
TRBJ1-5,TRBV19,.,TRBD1,TGTGCCAGTAGTGAGAGCCTTCACAGGGGCCGAGACAATCGGCCCCAGCATTTT,CASSESLHRGRDNRPQHF
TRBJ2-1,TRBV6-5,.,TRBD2,TGTGCCAGCAGACTGACTAGCGCATTACATGAGCAGTTCTTC,CASRLTSALHEQFF
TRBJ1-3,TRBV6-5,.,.,TGTGCCAGCAGGAGGAGTGGATCTGGAAACACCATATATTTT,CASRRSGSGNTIYF
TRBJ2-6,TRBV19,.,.,TGTGCCAGTAGTTCCTTGAGGCATGGCTCTGGGGCCAACGTCCTGACTTTC,CASSSLRHGSGANVLTF
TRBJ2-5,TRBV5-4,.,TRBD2,TGTGCCAGCAGCACCCCTAGCGGCCAAGAGACCCAGTACTTC,CASSTPSGQETQYF
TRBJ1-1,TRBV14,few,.,TGTGCCAGCAGCCAGATGCAGGGTGGCACTGAAGCTTTCTTT,CASSQMQGGTEAFF
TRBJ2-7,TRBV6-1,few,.,TGTGCCAGCAGTGAAGGCGTCCGGGGGAGCTACGAGCAGTACTTC,CASSEGVRGSYEQYF
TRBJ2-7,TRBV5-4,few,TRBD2,TGTGCCAGCAGCTTGGAGCGGGGGATCTACGAGCAGTACTTC,CASSLERGIYEQYF
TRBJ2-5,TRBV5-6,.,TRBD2,TGTGCCAGCAGCTTGAATAGCGGGGGACAAGAGACCCAGTACTTC,CASSLNSGGQETQYF
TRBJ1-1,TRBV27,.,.,TGTGCCAGCAGTTCCCGACAGGTAGGCGCTGAAGCTTTCTTT,CASSSRQVGAEAFF
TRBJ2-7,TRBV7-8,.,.,TGTGCCAGCAGCTTAGTATCGGGGGTCGAGCAGTACTTC,CASSLVSGVEQYF
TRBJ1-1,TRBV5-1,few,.,TGCGCCAGCAGCCCTCAGGGTACCACTGAAGCTTTCTTT,CASSPQGTTEAFF
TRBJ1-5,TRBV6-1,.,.,TGTGCCAGCAGTGAATTGCAGGGGAATCAGCCCCAGCATTTT,CASSELQGNQPQHF
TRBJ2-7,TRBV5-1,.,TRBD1,TGCGCCAGCGGACAGGGATACGACGAGCAGTACTTC,CASGQGYDEQYF
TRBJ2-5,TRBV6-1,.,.,TGTGCCAGCAGTGATTTAGGGCGGGGCCGTGGGGAGACCCAGTACTTC,CASSDLGRGRGETQYF
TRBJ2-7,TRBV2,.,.,TGTGCCAGCAGGAAAGGGGAGGCCTACGAGCAGTACTTC,CASRKGEAYEQYF
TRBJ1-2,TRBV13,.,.,TGTGCCAGCAGGGAAACACAGGTAGCTAACTATGGCTACACCTTC,CASRETQVANYGYTF
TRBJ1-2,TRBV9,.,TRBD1,TGTGCCAGCACCCCGGGACAGTTCGCGAGTGTCTATGGCTACACCTTC,CASTPGQFASVYGYTF
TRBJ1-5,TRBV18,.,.,TGTGCCAGCTCACAACAGGGTAGCAATCAGCCCCAGCATTTT,CASSQQGSNQPQHF
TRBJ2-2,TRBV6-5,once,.,TGTGCCAGCAGTTACGTCTCCGGGGAGCTGTTTTTT,CASSYVSGELFF
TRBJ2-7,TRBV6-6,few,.,TGTGCCAGCAGTTACTATGGACAGTCCTCCTACGAGCAGTACTTC,CASSYYGQSSYEQYF
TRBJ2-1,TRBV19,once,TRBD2,TGTGCCAGTAGTATTTTTCTAGCGGGGGAAAATGAGCAGTTCTTC,CASSIFLAGENEQFF
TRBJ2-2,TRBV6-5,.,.,TGTGCCAGCATGTTGGGGGGACTCACCGGGGAGCTGTTTTTT,CASMLGGLTGELFF
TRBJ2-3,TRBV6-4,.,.,TGTGCCAGCAGTGAGGAGGGGGCCCATTTTTATACGCAGTATTTT,CASSEEGAHFYTQYF
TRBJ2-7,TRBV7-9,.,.,TGTGCCAGCAGCCCACCAGGGGACCGCTACGAGCAGTACTTC,CASSPPGDRYEQYF
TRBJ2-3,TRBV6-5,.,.,TGTGCCAGCAGCATAAAGGACAGAAGCACAGATACGCAGTATTTT,CASSIKDRSTDTQYF
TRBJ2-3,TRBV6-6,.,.,TGTGCCAGCGACCTCGTGGGGCGAGATACGCAGTATTTT,CASDLVGRDTQYF